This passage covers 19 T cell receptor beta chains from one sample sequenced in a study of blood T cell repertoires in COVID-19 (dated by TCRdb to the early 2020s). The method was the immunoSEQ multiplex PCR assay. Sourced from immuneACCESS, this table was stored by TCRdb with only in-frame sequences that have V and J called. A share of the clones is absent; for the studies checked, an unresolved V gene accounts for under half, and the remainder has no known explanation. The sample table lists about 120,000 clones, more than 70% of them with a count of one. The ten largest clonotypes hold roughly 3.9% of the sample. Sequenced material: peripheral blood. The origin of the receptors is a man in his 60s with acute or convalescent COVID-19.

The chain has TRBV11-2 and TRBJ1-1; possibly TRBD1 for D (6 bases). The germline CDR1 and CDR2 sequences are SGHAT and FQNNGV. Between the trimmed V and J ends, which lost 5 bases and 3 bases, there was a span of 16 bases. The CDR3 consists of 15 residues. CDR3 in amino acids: CASSGGARADTEAFF. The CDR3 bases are TGTGCCAGCAGCGGGGGGGCAAGGGCCGACACTGAAGCTTTCTTT.

The CDR3 sequence: CASSLARQGGSPLHF. For the CDR3, the DNA is TGCGCCAGCAGCTTGGCTAGACAGGGCGGATCACCCCTCCACTTT. V gene TRBV5-1 combines with J gene TRBJ1-6; 7 bases fit TRBD1. CDR3 length: 15 residues. V lost 0 bases, J lost 10 bases, and 7 bases stayed unmatched. Looked up from germline, CDR1 is SGHRS and CDR2 is YFSETQ. Supplemented by reference TRBV5-1 and TRBJ1-6, the full variable domain reads KAGVTQTPRYLIKTRGQQVTLSCSPISGHRSVSWYQQTPGQGLQFLFEYFSETQRNKGNFPGRFSGRQFSNSRSEMNVSTLELGDSALYLCASSLARQGGSPLHFGNGTRLTVT.

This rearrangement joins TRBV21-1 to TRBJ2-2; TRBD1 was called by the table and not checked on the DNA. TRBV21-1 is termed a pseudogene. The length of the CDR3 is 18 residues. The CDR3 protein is CASSNSPRDRGRTGELFF. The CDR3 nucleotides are TGTGCCAGCAGCAACTCCCCACGGGACAGGGGGCGCACCGGGGAGCTGTTTTTT.

CDR3 loop: CATSVGGSNYGYTF. The CDR3 coding sequence is TGTGCCACCAGTGTCGGGGGGTCTAACTATGGCTACACCTTC. The chain has TRBV24-1 and TRBJ1-2; possibly TRBD1 for D (5 bases). Trimming removed 5 bases at V and 0 bases at J, with 9 bases between. The CDR3 consists of 14 residues. CDR1 is KGHDR and CDR2 is SFDVKD in the germline V gene.

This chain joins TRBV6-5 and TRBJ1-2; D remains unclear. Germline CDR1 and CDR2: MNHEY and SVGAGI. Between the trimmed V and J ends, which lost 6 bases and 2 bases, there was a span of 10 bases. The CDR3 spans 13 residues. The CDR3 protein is CASRVDGNYGYTF. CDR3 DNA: TGTGCCAGCAGGGTAGACGGGAACTATGGCTACACCTTC.

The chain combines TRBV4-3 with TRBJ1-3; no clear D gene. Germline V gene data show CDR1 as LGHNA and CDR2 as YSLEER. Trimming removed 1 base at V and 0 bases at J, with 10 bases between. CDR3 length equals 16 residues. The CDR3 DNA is TGCGCCAGCAGCCAAGCGTCAAGGAGCTCTGGAAACACCATATATTTT. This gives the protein CASSQASRSSGNTIYF.

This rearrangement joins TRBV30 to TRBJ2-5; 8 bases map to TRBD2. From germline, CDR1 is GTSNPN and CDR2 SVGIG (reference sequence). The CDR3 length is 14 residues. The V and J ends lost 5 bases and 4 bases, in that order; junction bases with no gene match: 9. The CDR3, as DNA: TGTGCCTGGGGGGCGGGGGGCGCAGGAGAGACCCAGTACTTC. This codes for CAWGAGGAGETQYF. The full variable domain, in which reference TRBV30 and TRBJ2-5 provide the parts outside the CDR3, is SQTIHQWPATLVQPVGSPLSLECTVEGTSNPNLYWYRQAAGRGLQLLFYSVGIGQISSEVPQNLSASRPQDRQFILSSKKLLLSDSGFYLCAWGAGGAGETQYFGPGTRLLVL.

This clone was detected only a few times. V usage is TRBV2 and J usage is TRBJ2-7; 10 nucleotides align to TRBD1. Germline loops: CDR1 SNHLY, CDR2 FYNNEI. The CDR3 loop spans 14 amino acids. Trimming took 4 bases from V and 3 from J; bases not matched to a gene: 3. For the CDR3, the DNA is TGTGCCAGCAGTGGGGACAGGGGCCACTACGAGCAGTACTTC. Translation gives CASSGDRGHYEQYF.

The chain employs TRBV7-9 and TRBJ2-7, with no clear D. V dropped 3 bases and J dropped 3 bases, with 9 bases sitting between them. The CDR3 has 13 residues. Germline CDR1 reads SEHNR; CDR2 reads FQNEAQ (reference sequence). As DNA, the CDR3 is TGTGCCAGCAGCTTTGAGTCTGTCTACGAGCAGTACTTC. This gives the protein CASSFESVYEQYF.

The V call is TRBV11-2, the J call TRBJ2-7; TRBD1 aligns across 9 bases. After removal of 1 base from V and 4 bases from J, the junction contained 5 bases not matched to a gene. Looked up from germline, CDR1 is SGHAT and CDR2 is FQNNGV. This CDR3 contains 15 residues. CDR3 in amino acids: CASSLGQGVWYEQYF. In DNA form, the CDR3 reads TGTGCCAGCAGCTTAGGACAGGGGGTTTGGTACGAGCAGTACTTC.

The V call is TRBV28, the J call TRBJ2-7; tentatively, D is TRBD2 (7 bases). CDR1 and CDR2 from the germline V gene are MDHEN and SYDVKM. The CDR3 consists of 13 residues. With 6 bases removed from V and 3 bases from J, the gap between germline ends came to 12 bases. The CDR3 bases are TGTGCCAGCAGGGGGGGCGGGGGCTACGAGCAGTACTTC. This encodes CASRGGGGYEQYF.

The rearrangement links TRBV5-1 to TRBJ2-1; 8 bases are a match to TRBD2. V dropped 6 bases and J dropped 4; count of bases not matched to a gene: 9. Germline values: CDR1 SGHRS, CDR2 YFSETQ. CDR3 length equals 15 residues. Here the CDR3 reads CASIGGSGAYNEQFF. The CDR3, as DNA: TGCGCCAGCATAGGAGGTAGCGGGGCGTACAATGAGCAGTTCTTC.

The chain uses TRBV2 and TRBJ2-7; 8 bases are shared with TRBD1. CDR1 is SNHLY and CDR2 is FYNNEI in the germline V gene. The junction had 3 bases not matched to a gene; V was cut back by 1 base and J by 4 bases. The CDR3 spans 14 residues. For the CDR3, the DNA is TGTGCCAGCAGTGAAGACCAGGGGGCTTACGAGCAGTACTTC. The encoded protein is CASSEDQGAYEQYF.

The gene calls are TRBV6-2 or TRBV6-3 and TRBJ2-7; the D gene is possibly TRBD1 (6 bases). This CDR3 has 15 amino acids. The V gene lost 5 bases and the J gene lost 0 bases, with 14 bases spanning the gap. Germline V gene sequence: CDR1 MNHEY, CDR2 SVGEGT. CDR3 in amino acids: CASSTWGLGSYEQYF. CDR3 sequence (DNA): TGTGCCAGCAGTACTTGGGGGCTCGGCTCCTACGAGCAGTACTTC.

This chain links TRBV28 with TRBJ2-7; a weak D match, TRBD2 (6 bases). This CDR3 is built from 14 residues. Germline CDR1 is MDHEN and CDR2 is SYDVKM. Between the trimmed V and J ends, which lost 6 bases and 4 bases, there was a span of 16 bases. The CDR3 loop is CASSYPGLKYEQYF. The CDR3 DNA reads TGTGCCAGCAGCTATCCGGGACTGAAATACGAGCAGTACTTC. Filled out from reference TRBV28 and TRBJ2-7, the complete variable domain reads DVKVTQSSRYLVKRTGEKVFLECVQDMDHENMFWYRQDPGLGLRLIYFSYDVKMKEKGDIPEGYSVSREKKERFSLILESASTNQTSMYLCASSYPGLKYEQYFGPGTRLTVT.

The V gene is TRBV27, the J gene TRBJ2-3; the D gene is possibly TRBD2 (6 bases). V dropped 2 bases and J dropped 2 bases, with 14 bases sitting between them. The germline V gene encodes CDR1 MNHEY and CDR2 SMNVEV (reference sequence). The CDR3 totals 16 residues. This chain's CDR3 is CASSLGGRSLTDTQYF. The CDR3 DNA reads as TGTGCCAGCAGTTTAGGGGGGAGGTCCCTCACAGATACGCAGTATTTT.

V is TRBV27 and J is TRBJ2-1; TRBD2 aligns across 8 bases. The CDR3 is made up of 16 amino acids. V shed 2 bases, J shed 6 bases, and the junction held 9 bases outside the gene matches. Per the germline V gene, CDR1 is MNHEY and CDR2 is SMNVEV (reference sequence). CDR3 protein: CASSLRLTGGFNEQFF. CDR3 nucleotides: TGTGCCAGCAGTTTAAGGCTTACGGGGGGGTTCAATGAGCAGTTCTTC.

The CDR3 coding sequence is TGTGCCACCAGCAGAGAACAGGGGGGAACTGAAGCTTTCTTT. This translates into CATSREQGGTEAFF. This chain uses TRBV15 with TRBJ1-1, with 8 nucleotides matching TRBD1. With 0 bases clipped from V and 5 bases from J, the junction kept 2 bases outside the gene matches. Germline V gene sequence: CDR1 LNHNV, CDR2 YYDKDF (reference sequence). The CDR3 covers 14 residues.

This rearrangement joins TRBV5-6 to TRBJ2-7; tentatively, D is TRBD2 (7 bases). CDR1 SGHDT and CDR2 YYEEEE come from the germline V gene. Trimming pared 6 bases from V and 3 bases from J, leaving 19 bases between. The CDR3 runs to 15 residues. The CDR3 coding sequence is TGTGCCAGCACCATTGGGGGGGCGGTTGGCTACGAGCAGTACTTC. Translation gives CASTIGGAVGYEQYF.